Each of the 7 T cell receptor beta chains below was sequenced from the same sample in a study of cytomegalovirus exposure and HLA in healthy donors. TCRdb's table, derived via immunoSEQ multiplex PCR, lists solely in-frame clones and lacks some. The profile covers 78,000 or so clones, with 90% to 96% appearing a single time and less than 2% taken by the ten largest. Sequenced sample: PBMCs. Every receptor here comes from a man aged 18 to 35 in good health and CMV-seropositive.

This chain joins TRBV6-6 and TRBJ1-5, with 7 bases matching TRBD1. Trimming took 2 bases from V and 12 from J; bases not matched to a gene: 4. This CDR3 has 12 residues. The V gene's germline CDR1 is MNHNY and CDR2 SVGAGI (reference sequence). The CDR3 DNA reads as TGTGCCAGCAGTTACCAACAGGGGCGCCAGCATTTT. As protein: CASSYQQGRQHF.

The chain uses TRBV10-1 and TRBJ1-6; D unresolved. The length of the CDR3 is 13 residues. CDR1 is WNHNN and CDR2 is SYGVQD in the germline V gene (reference sequence). Trimming took 6 bases from V and 7 from J, leaving 10 bases between them. The CDR3 reads CASRAGVNSPLHF. The CDR3 DNA reads as TGCGCCAGCAGGGCCGGGGTCAATTCACCCCTCCACTTT.

V is TRBV28 and J is TRBJ1-1; 9 bases are shared with TRBD1. V trimming: 10 bases; J trimming: 1 base; junction bases outside the gene matches: 4. Germline V gene sequence: CDR1 MDHEN, CDR2 SYDVKM. The CDR3 extends over 13 amino acids. The CDR3 nucleotides are TGTGCCAACAGGGACAGGGCGAACACTGAAGCTTTCTTT. This encodes CANRDRANTEAFF.

This chain connects TRBV28 to TRBJ1-2, with D unclear. The CDR3 contains 16 residues. The V gene's germline CDR1 is MDHEN and CDR2 SYDVKM. V shed 4 bases and J shed 2 bases, with 17 bases lying between them. This CDR3 is CASSSAEGRTNYGYTF. In DNA form, the CDR3 reads TGTGCCAGCAGTTCCGCCGAGGGTAGAACAAACTATGGCTACACCTTC.

Details on this clone: One end of the junction does not line up with germline, which may come from a read error. The rearrangement joins TRBV7-8 to TRBJ1-6, with D hard to call. CDR3 length equals 14 residues. The V gene's germline CDR1 is SGHVS and CDR2 FQNEAQ. CDR3 amino acids: CASSGLAFSSALHF. CDR3 nucleotide sequence: TGTGCCAGCAGCGGACTGGCTTTCAGTTCAGCCCTCCACTTT. Using reference TRBV7-8 and TRBJ1-6 for the parts outside the CDR3, the full variable domain is GAGVSQSPRYKVAKRGQDVALRCDPISGHVSLFWYQQALGQGPEFLTYFQNEAQLDKSGLPSDRFFAERPEGSVSTLKIQRTQQEDSAVYLCASSGLAFSSALHFGNGTRLTVT.

The J gene is TRBJ2-1, the V gene TRBV11-2, with TRBD2 as a possible D gene (5 bases). This CDR3 region has 14 residues. V shed 0 bases and J shed 8 bases, with 11 bases lying between them. Per germline, CDR1 SGHAT and CDR2 FQNNGV. CDR3 residues: CASSLDAGLDEQFF. The CDR3 DNA is TGTGCCAGCAGCTTAGATGCGGGTTTGGATGAGCAGTTCTTC.

This sequence joins TRBV30 and TRBJ2-7; D perhaps matches TRBD1 (6 bases). Trimming pared 4 bases from V and 0 bases from J, leaving 10 bases between. The CDR3 covers 13 residues. Germline CDR1 reads GTSNPN; CDR2 reads SVGIG (reference sequence). CDR3 coding DNA: TGTGCCTGGAAAGTACAGGGCTCCTACGAGCAGTACTTC. Its protein product is CAWKVQGSYEQYF. Full variable domain (missing parts from reference TRBV30 and TRBJ2-7): SQTIHQWPATLVQPVGSPLSLECTVEGTSNPNLYWYRQAAGRGLQLLFYSVGIGQISSEVPQNLSASRPQDRQFILSSKKLLLSDSGFYLCAWKVQGSYEQYFGPGTRLTVT.